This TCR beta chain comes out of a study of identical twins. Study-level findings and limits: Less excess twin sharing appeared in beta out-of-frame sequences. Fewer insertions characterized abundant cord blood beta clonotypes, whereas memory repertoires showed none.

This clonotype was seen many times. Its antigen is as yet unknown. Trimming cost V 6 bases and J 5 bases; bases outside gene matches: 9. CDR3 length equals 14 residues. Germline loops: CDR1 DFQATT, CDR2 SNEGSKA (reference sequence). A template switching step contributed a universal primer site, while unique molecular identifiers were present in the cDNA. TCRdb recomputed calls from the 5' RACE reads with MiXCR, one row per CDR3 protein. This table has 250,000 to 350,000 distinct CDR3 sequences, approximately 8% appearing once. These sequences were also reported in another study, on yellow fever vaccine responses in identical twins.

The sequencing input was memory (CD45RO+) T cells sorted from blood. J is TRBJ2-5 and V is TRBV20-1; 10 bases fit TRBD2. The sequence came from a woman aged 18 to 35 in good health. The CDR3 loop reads CSAPPLAGEETQYF. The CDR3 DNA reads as TGCAGTGCCCCGCCGCTAGCGGGGGAGGAGACCCAGTACTTC.